This T cell receptor beta chain was recorded in a study of CD8 T cells in Susac syndrome. With random hexamers, reverse transcription was performed on about 0.5 to 1 ug of RNA. TCRdb fed the immunoSEQ multiplex PCR reads into MiXCR, producing one record per CDR3 protein. The table lists about 120,000 distinct CDR3 sequences, about 95% of them singletons, with around 0.28% in the top ten. Sequencing of TCR beta, carried out with a high-throughput approach, was applied to CD8+ and CD4+ T cells from the blood. This CDR3 contains 15 residues. The trim removed 4 bases at V and 5 bases at J, leaving 6 bases unmatched. Germline loops: CDR1 SEHNR, CDR2 FQNEAQ (reference sequence).

The rearrangement links TRBV7-9 to TRBJ2-3, with 10 bases aligning to TRBD2. What was sequenced was CD8+ T cells from PBMCs. The origin of this receptor is a human donor with Susac syndrome. CDR3 residues: CASSSSGLAEDTQYF. CDR3 DNA sequence: TGTGCCAGCAGCTCTTCCGGACTAGCGGAAGATACGCAGTATTTT.